This TCR beta chain was captured in a study of T cell responses to AZD1222 COVID-19 vaccine. Only in-frame clones appear in the TCRdb table, and some are missing; sequencing was by immunoSEQ multiplex PCR. The table has under 150,000 clones, 92% seen once. Overall study results and limits: Sampled repertoires all dated from after the peak T cell response. Recipients of two AZD1222 doses showed rising Spike-specific TCR breadth and depth. CD4 TCRs covered the whole spike, strongest at regions 160-218 and 743-854.

For this clone: The antigen remains undetermined.

The source was peripheral blood, collected on day 0 of AZD1222 vaccination. This sequence originates from an adult in good health.

CDR3 loop: CASSYSSARGGNEQFF. The CDR3 DNA reads TGTGCCAGCAGTTACTCGAGTGCCAGGGGGGGAAATGAGCAGTTCTTC. The rearrangement joins TRBV6-6 to TRBJ2-1; TRBD1 or TRBD2 may be the D gene (7 bases each). V gave up 0 bases and J gave up 7 bases, with 16 bases separating them. This CDR3 contains 16 residues. Germline CDR1 and CDR2: MNHNY and SVGAGI (reference sequence).